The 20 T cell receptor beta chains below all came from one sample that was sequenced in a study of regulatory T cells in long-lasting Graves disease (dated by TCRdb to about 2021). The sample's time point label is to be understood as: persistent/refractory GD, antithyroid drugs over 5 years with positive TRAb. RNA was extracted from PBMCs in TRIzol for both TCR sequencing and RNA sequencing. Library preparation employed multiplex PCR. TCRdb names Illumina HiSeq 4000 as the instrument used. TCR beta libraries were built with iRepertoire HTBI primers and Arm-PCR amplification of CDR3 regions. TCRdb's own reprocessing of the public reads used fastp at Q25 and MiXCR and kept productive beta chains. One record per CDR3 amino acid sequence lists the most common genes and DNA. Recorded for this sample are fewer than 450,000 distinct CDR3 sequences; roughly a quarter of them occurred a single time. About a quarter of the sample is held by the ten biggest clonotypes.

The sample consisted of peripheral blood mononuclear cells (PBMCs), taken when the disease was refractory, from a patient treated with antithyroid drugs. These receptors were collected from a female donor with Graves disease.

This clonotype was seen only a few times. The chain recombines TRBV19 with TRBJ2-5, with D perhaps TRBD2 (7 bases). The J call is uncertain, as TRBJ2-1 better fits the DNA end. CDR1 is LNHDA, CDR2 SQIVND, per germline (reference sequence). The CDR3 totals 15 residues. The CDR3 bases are TGTGCCAGTAGTATGCCCGGGGGGCTAAGGAATGAGCAGTTCTTC. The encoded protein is CASSMPGGLRNEQFF.

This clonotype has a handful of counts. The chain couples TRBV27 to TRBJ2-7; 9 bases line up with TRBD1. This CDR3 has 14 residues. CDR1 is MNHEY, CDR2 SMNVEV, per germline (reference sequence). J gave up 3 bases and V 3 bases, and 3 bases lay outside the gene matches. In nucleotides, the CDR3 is TGTGCCAGCAGTTTTCGGGACAGGGACTACGAGCAGTACTTC. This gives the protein CASSFRDRDYEQYF.

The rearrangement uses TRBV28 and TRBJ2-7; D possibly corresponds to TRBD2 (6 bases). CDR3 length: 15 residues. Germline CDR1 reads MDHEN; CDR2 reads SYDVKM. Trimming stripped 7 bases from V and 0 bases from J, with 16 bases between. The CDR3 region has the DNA TGTGCCAGCAAGGAAGCGGGCGCCCCCTCCTACGAGCAGTACTTC. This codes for CASKEAGAPSYEQYF.

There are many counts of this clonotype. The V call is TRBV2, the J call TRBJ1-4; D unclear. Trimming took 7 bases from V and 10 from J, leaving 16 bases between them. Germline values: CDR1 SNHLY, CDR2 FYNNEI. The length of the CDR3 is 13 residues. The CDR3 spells CASKGYGMGKLFF. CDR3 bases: TGTGCCAGCAAGGGCTATGGTATGGGAAAACTGTTTTTT. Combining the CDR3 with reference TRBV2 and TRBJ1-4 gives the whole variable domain EPEVTQTPSHQVTQMGQEVILRCVPISNHLYFYWYRQILGQKVEFLVSFYNNEISEKSEIFDDQFSVERPDGSNFTLKIRSTKLEDSAMYFCASKGYGMGKLFFGSGTQLSVL.

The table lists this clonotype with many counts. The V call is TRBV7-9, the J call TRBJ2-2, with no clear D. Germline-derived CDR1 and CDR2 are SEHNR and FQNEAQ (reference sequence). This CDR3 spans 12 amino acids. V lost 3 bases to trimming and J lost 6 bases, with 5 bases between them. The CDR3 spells CASSFEAGELFF. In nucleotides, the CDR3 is TGTGCCAGCAGCTTTGAGGCCGGGGAGCTGTTTTTT.

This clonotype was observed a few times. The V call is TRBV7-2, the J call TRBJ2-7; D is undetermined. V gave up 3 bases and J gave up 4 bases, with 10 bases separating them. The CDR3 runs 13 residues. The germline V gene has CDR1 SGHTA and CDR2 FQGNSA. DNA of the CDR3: TGTGCCAGCAGCTTGATAACTGGGTACGAGCAGTACTTC. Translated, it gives CASSLITGYEQYF.

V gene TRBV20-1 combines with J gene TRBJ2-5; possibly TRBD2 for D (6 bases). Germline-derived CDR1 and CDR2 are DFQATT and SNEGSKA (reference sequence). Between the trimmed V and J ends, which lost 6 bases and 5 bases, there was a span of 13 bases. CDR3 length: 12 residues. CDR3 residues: CSAGGAGETQYF. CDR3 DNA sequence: TGCAGTGCAGGAGGGGCTGGGGAGACCCAGTACTTC.

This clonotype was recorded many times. CDR3 DNA: TGTGCCAGCAGTGGGCGGGCAGCCAACTATGGCTACACCTTC. As protein: CASSGRAANYGYTF. V and J are TRBV2 and TRBJ1-2; D is unclear. Germline CDR1 reads SNHLY; CDR2 reads FYNNEI. The V end was cut by 4 bases, the J end by 2 bases, with 11 bases between. The CDR3 length is 14 residues. The full variable domain, its missing parts supplied by reference TRBV2 and TRBJ1-2, is EPEVTQTPSHQVTQMGQEVILRCVPISNHLYFYWYRQILGQKVEFLVSFYNNEISEKSEIFDDQFSVERPDGSNFTLKIRSTKLEDSAMYFCASSGRAANYGYTFGSGTRLTVV.

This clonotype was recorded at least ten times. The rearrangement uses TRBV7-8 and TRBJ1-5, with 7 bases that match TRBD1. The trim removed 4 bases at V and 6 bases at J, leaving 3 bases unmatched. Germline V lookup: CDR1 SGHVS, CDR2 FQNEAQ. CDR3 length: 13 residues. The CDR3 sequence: CASSYQGGQPQHF. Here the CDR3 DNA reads TGTGCCAGCAGCTATCAGGGGGGTCAGCCCCAGCATTTT. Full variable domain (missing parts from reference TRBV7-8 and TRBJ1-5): GAGVSQSPRYKVAKRGQDVALRCDPISGHVSLFWYQQALGQGPEFLTYFQNEAQLDKSGLPSDRFFAERPEGSVSTLKIQRTQQEDSAVYLCASSYQGGQPQHFGDGTRLSIL.

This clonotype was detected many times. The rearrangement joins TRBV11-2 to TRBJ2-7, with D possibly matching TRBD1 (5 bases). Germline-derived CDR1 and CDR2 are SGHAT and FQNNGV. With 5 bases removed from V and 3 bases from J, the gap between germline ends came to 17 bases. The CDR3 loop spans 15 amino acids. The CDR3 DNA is TGTGCCAGCAGCAGTGTGACAGATAAGTACTACGAGCAGTACTTC. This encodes CASSSVTDKYYEQYF.

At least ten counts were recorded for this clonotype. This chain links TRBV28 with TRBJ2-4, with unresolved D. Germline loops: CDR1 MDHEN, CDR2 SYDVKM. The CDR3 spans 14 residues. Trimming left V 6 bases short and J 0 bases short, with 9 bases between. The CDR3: CASSVQRAKNIQYF. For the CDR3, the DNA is TGTGCCAGCAGCGTGCAGAGAGCCAAAAACATTCAGTACTTC.

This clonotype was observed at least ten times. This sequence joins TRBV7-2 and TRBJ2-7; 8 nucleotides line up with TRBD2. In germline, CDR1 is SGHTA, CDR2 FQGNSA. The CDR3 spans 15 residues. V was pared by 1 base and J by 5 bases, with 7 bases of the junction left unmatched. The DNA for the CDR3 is TGTGCCAGCAGCTTAGATGGCGGGAGGCCGCACGAGCAGTACTTC. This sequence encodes CASSLDGGRPHEQYF.

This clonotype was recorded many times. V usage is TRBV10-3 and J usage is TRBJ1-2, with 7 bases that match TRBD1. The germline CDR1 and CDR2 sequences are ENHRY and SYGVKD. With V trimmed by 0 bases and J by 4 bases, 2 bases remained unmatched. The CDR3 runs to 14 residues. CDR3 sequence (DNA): TGTGCCATCAGTGAGTCGGGACAGAGCTATGGCTACACCTTC. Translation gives CAISESGQSYGYTF.

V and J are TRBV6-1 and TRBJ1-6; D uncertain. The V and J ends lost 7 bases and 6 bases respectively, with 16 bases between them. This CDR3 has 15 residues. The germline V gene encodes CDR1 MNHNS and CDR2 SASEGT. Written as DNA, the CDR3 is TGTGCCAGCACCAAAACGACCTGGGGTAATTCACCCCTCCACTTT. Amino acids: CASTKTTWGNSPLHF.

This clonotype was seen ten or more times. CDR3 residues: CASSLSGFGEKLFF. Written as DNA, the CDR3 is TGTGCCAGCAGTTTATCGGGTTTTGGGGAAAAACTGTTTTTT. The J gene is TRBJ1-4, the V gene TRBV28; D remains ambiguous. The V end lost 1 base, the J end lost 8 bases, and 11 bases lay between the germline ends. The CDR3 totals 14 residues. CDR1 and CDR2 (germline): MDHEN, SYDVKM.

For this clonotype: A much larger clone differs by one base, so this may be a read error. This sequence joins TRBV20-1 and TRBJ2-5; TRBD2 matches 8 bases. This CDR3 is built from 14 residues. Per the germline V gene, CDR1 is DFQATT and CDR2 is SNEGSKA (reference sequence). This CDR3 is CNASLLADQETQYF. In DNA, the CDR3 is TGCAATGCTAGCCTACTAGCGGACCAAGAGACCCAGTACTTC.

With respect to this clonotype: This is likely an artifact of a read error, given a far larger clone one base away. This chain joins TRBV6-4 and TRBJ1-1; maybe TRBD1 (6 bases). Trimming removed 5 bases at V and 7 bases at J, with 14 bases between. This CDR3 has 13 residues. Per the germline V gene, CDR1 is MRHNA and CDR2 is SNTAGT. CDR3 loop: CASSRRGAVEAFF. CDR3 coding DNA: TGTGCCAGCAGTCGCAGGGGTGCCGTTGAAGCTTTCTTT.

This CDR3 is CASRKPGQGTYEQYF. Here the CDR3 DNA reads TGTGCCAGCAGAAAACCGGGACAGGGAACCTACGAGCAGTACTTC. This sequence joins TRBV5-6 and TRBJ2-7; 9 bases align to TRBD1. Germline-derived CDR1 and CDR2 are SGHDT and YYEEEE. V lost 5 bases and J lost 2; bases outside the gene matches: 8. There are 15 residues in the CDR3.

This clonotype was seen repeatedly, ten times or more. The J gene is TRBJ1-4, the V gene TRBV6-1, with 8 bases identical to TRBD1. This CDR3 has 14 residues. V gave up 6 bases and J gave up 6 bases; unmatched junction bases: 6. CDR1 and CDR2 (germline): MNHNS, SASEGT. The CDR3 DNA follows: TGTGCCAGCAGGAGGACGACAGGGGATGAAAAACTGTTTTTT. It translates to CASRRTTGDEKLFF.

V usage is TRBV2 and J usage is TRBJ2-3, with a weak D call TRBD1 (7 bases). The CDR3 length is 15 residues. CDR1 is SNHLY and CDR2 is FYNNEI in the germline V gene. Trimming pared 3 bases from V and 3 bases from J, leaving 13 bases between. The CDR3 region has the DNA TGTGCCAGCAGTGACGGAGGGGGCGAGACAGATACGCAGTATTTT. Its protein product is CASSDGGGETDTQYF.